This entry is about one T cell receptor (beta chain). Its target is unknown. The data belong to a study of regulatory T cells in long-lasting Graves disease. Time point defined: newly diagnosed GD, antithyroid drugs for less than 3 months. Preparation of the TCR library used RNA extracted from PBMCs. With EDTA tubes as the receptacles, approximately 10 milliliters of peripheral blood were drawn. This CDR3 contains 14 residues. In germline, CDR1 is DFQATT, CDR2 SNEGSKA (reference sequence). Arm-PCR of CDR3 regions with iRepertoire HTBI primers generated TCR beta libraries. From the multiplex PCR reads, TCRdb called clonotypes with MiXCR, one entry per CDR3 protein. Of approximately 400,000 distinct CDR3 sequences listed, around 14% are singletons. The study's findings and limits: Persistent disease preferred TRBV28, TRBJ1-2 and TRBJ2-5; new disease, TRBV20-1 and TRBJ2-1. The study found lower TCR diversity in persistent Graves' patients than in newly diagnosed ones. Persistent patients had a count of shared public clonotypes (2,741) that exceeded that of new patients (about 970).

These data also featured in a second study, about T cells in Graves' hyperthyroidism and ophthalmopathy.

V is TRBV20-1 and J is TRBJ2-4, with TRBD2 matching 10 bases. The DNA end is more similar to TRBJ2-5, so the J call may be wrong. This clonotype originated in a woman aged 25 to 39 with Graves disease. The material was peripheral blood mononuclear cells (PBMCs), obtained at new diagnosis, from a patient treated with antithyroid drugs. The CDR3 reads CSARGLAGDETQYF. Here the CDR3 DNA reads TGCAGTGCTAGGGGGCTAGCGGGAGACGAGACCCAGTACTTC.